This record concerns one T cell receptor (beta chain) sequence. What antigen it recognizes has not been identified. No much larger clone is present one base from it, and per-base qualities are unavailable. Sequenced using an Illumina NovaSeq 6000. TCRalpha and TCRbeta cDNA libraries were constructed by 5'RACE with constant-segment primers, with sample barcodes and unique molecular identifiers being introduced. Trizol reagent was used to extract RNA from every sample. Libraries were amplified in two PCR steps, with a second sample barcode and Illumina TruSeq adapters added in the second step. Sequencing of the libraries was done on an Illumina NovaSeq, producing 2 x 150 bp paired-end reads. Under the source paper's analysis protocol: Reads were demultiplexed and collapsed into UMI-guided consensus sequences with migec v1.2.7. With mixcr v2.1.11, UMI consensuses were aligned to TRA and TRB V and J templates and assembled into clonotypes. Expanded or contracted clonotypes were those called significant by both edgeR and NoisET, with noise models trained on biological replicates. For edgeR calls, a false discovery rate-adjusted p below 0.01 and a log2 fold-change threshold of 1 were applied. PCA with hierarchical clustering of max-normalized trajectories of the 1000 most abundant clonotypes was used as exploratory dynamics analysis. Separately sequenced CD4+ and CD8+ repertoires were used to assign a CD4 or CD8 phenotype to each responding clone. TCRdb redid the processing of the public reads, applying fastp at Q25 and MiXCR, and retained in-frame beta chains. Rows with one shared CDR3 protein collapse into an entry with the most common genes and DNA. TCRdb assigned the V and J calls; the authors' analysis was not used. The sample table shows under 250,000 distinct CDR3 sequences, and around 27% are seen once. The ten top clones hold over 10% of the sample.

Ficoll-Paque density gradient centrifugation was the method used to isolate PBMCs. This entry is derived from a study of T-cell memory formation after mild COVID-19 (dated by TCRdb to the early 2020s). Regarding the research as a whole: TCR sequence clusters from the two donors were found to be largely donor specific. The cohort comprised two young, previously healthy adult volunteers, one female and one male. In a couple of donors, T-cell clones that expanded and contracted after mild COVID-19 were followed by sequencing TCRalpha and TCRbeta repertoires longitudinally. Broad study findings and their caveats: Some responding clones were detected in pre-infection memory, which suggested that pre-existing cross-reactive memory T cells had joined the SARS-CoV-2 response. The second-wave clones that peaked on day 37 were not confirmed to be SARS-CoV-2 specific. Contracting CD4+ clones were found mainly in CM and EM memory subsets, while CD8+ clones were enriched in EMRA. The study included only a couple of mild cases, and larger cohorts that include severe cases with pre-infection samples were judged to be necessary. Clones that contracted from day 15 to 85 showed balanced CD4/CD8 phenotypes, whereas a second wave of clones that expanded from day 15 to 37 leaned towards CD4+.

From the cysteine up to the phenylalanine, the CDR3 has a length of 13 residues. Only CDR3 DNA is held: 39 bases, read in frame from base 1. The germline V gene (reference sequence) gives CDR1 as DFQATT and CDR2 as SNEGSKA. V sheds 3 bases and J sheds 11 bases, leaving 19 bases between their ends. Recombination connected TRBV20-1 to TRBJ1-1; the D gene is perhaps TRBD1, on 6 matching bases. The TCR originated in an adult woman who had mild COVID-19 (a few samples of this study predate the infection). The sample titles of this study are shuffled in the database, so cell type and time point are left out; the donor was told from shared clones. Sequences were obtained from PBMCs or a T cell subset sorted from them (not recorded which). CDR3 reads: CSARIPWGGEAFF. The nucleotides read TGCAGTGCTAGGATCCCGTGGGGGGGCGAGGCTTTCTTT.